This T cell receptor (beta chain) was observed in a study of OX40 agonist ivuxolimab in advanced cancers. Broader study findings: Dose levels from 0.1 to 3.0 mg/kg saw CD4+ and CD8+ blood T cells expand clonally by week 6.

Method: immunoSEQ multiplex PCR; TCRdb's copy keeps in-frame clones and lacks some. The sample includes about 80,000 clones, 80% to 90% of them seen just once. With V trimmed by 5 bases and J by 7 bases, 8 bases remained unmatched. This CDR3 contains 13 residues. CDR1 is SEHNR and CDR2 is FQNEAQ in the germline V gene (reference sequence). Comments on this clone: Antigen specificity is unknown.

Autoimmune disease history or systemic immunosuppression meant exclusion. Sequences were derived from CD4+ or CD8+ T cells sorted from blood, sampled in a trial of the OX40 agonist ivuxolimab. The chain employs TRBV7-9 and TRBJ2-7; 7 nucleotides agree with TRBD2. The receptor was derived from an adult with an advanced solid tumor such as melanoma, head and neck, liver or kidney cancer. The CDR3 reads CASSPGGRLEQYF. The CDR3 DNA reads TGTGCCAGCAGCCCCGGGGGGAGGTTGGAGCAGTACTTC.